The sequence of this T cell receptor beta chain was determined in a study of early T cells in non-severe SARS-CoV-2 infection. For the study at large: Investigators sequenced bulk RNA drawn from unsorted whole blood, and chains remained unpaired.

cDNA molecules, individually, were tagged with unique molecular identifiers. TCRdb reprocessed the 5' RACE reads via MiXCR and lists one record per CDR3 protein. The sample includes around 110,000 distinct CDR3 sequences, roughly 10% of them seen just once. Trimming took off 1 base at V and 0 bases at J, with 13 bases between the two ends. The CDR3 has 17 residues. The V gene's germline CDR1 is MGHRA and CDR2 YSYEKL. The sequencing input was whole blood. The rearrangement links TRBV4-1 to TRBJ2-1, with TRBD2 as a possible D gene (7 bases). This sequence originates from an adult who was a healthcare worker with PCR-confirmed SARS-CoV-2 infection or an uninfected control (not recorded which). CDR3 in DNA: TGCGCCAGCAGCCAAGCGGGGGGAGGGGGCTCCTACAATGAGCAGTTCTTC. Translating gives CASSQAGGGGSYNEQFF.